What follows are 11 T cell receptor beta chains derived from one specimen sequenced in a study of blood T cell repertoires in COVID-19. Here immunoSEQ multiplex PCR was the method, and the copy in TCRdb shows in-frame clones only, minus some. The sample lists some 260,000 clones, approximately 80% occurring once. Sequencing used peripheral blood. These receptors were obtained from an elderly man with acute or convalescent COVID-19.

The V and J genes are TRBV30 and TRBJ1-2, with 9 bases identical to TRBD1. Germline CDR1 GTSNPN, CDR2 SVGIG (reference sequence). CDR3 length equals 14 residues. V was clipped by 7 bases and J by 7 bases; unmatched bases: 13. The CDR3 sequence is CASPGYRGQGGYTF. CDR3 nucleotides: TGTGCCTCCCCAGGCTACAGGGGGCAGGGTGGCTACACCTTC.

The DNA of the CDR3 is TGCAGCGCGTCTCAGATGAACACTGAAGCTTTCTTT. Translating it yields CSASQMNTEAFF. The chain uses TRBV29-1 and TRBJ1-1, with D uncertain. The germline V and J ends were trimmed by 7 bases and 0 bases, with 9 bases remaining between them. This CDR3 spans 12 amino acids. Germline values: CDR1 SQVTM, CDR2 ANQGSEA.

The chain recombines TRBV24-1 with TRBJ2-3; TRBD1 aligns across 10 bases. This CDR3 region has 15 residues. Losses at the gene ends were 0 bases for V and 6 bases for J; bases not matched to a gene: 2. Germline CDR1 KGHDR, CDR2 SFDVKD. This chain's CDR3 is CATSDLGQGGDTQYF. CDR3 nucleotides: TGTGCCACCAGTGATTTGGGACAGGGGGGGGATACGCAGTATTTT.

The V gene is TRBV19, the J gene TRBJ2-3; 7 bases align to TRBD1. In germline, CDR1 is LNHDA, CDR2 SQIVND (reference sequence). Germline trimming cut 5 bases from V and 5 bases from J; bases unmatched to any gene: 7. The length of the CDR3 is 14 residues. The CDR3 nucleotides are TGTGCCAGTAGTTTACAGGGGTACGGAGATACGCAGTATTTT. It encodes CASSLQGYGDTQYF.

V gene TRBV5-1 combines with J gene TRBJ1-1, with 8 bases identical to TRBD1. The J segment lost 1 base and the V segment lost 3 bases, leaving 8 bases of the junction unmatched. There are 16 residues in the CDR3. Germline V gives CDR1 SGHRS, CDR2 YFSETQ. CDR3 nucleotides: TGCGCCAGCAGCTCACGGACAGGGAGCGGGAACACTGAAGCTTTCTTT. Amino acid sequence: CASSSRTGSGNTEAFF.

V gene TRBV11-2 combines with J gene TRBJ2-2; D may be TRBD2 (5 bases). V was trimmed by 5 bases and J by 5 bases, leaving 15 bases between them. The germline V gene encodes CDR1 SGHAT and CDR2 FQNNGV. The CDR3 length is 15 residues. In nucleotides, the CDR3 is TGTGCCAGCAGCACCGACTACCTAAGTACCGGGGAGCTGTTTTTT. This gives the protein CASSTDYLSTGELFF.

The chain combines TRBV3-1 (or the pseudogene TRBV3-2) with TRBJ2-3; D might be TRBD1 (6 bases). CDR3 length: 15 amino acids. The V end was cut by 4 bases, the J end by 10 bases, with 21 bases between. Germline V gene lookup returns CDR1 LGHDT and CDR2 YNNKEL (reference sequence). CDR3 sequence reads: CASSPGAGAAPSQYF. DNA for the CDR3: TGTGCCAGCAGCCCTGGGGCAGGGGCTGCTCCCTCGCAGTATTTT.

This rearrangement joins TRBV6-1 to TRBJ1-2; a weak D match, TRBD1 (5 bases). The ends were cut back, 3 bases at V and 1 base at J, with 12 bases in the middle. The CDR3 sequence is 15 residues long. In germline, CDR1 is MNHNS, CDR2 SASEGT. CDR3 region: CASSEWQGVNYGYTF. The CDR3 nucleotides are TGTGCCAGCAGTGAGTGGCAGGGCGTTAACTATGGCTACACCTTC.

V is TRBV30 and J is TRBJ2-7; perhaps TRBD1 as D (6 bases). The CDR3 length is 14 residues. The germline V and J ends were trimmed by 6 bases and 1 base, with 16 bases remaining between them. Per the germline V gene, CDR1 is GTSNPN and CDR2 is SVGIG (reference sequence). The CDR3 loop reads CACRSRDISYEQYF. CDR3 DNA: TGTGCCTGTAGGAGCCGGGACATTTCCTACGAGCAGTACTTC.

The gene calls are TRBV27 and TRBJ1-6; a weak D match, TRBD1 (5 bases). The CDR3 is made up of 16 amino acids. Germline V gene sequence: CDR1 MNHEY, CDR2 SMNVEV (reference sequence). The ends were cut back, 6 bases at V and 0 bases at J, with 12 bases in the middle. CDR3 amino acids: CASRTETYSYNSPLHF. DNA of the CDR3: TGTGCCAGCAGGACAGAAACCTACTCCTATAATTCACCCCTCCACTTT.

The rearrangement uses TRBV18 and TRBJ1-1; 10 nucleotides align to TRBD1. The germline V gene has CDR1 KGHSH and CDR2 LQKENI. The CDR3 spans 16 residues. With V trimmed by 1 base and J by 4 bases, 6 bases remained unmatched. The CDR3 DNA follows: TGTGCCAGCTCACCACAGGGGACAGGGGTGGGCACTGAAGCTTTCTTT. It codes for CASSPQGTGVGTEAFF.